The 13 T cell receptor beta chains below were found in one sample sequenced in a study of T cell changes during pregnancy in multiple sclerosis. Libraries were prepared by immunoSEQ multiplex PCR; TCRdb keeps only in-frame clonotypes and omits some of them. The table shows 50,000 to 55,000 clones, with about 90% occurring only once. The specimen was CD4+ T cells from peripheral blood mononuclear cells, collected after pregnancy. The receptors shown here come from a female donor with multiple sclerosis, enrolled in a pregnancy study.

This rearrangement joins TRBV19 to TRBJ2-7; D is possibly TRBD2 (5 bases). V lost 5 bases, J lost 5 bases, and 19 bases lay in between. The CDR3 has 15 amino acids. Germline assignment: CDR1 LNHDA and CDR2 SQIVND (reference sequence). The DNA for the CDR3 is TGTGCCAGTAGTCCGACCCGGAGGCCTGTGGACGAGCAGTACTTC. It codes for CASSPTRRPVDEQYF. The full variable domain, in which reference TRBV19 and TRBJ2-7 provide the parts outside the CDR3, is DGGITQSPKYLFRKEGQNVTLSCEQNLNHDAMYWYRQDPGQGLRLIYYSQIVNDFQKGDIAEGYSVSREKKESFPLTVTSAQKNPTAFYLCASSPTRRPVDEQYFGPGTRLTVT.

The rearrangement uses TRBV29-1 and TRBJ2-5; 8 bases map to TRBD1. The CDR3 covers 12 residues. Germline CDR1 and CDR2: SQVTM and ANQGSEA. The V gene end was trimmed by 7 bases and the J gene end by 5 bases; junction bases not matched to a gene: 6. DNA of the CDR3: TGCAGCGCCGACAGGGGTGGGGAGACCCAGTACTTC. This codes for CSADRGGETQYF.

The gene calls are TRBV7-2 and TRBJ2-5, with a weak D call TRBD1 (6 bases). The CDR3 extends over 15 amino acids. Trimming shortened V by 4 bases and J by 2 bases, and 14 bases separated the two germline ends. Germline V CDR1 and CDR2: SGHTA, FQGNSA. The CDR3 protein is CASSSPWTAQETQYF. CDR3 DNA: TGTGCCAGCAGCTCTCCTTGGACAGCACAAGAGACCCAGTACTTC.

The chain combines TRBV19 with TRBJ2-3; tentative D call: TRBD1 (5 bases). Between the trimmed V and J ends, which lost 6 bases and 3 bases, there was a span of 16 bases. CDR3 length: 15 residues. Looked up from germline, CDR1 is LNHDA and CDR2 is SQIVND (reference sequence). CDR3 in DNA: TGTGCCAGTAGGGCCAGTTGGGGCTCGACAGATACGCAGTATTTT. This codes for CASRASWGSTDTQYF.

This rearrangement joins TRBV5-4 to TRBJ2-5; 13 bases map to TRBD2. Germline values: CDR1 SGHNT, CDR2 YYREEE (reference sequence). The J segment lost 5 bases and the V segment lost 5 bases, leaving 18 bases of the junction unmatched. The length of the CDR3 is 19 residues. The CDR3 region has the DNA TGTGCCAGCAGGCACGGAGGGGGTTGGACTAGCGGGAGTCGGGAGACCCAGTACTTC. This codes for CASRHGGGWTSGSRETQYF.

V and J are TRBV29-1 and TRBJ2-1; no reliable D call. The CDR3 is 12 amino acids. Per germline, CDR1 SQVTM and CDR2 ANQGSEA. Trimming shortened V by 7 bases and J by 5 bases, and 12 bases separated the two germline ends. CDR3 sequence: CSGVRGDNEQFF. The CDR3 coding sequence is TGCAGCGGCGTCCGCGGAGACAATGAGCAGTTCTTC.

J is TRBJ1-1 and V is TRBV29-1, with 8 nucleotides matching TRBD1. This CDR3 contains 15 residues. V lost 2 bases to trimming and J lost 4 bases; unmatched junction nucleotides: 9. Germline V gene lookup returns CDR1 SQVTM and CDR2 ANQGSEA. The CDR3 spells CSVEKLGQGITEAFF. CDR3 nucleotide sequence: TGCAGCGTTGAAAAGCTTGGACAGGGAATCACTGAAGCTTTCTTT.

This clone was detected only once. V usage is TRBV6-1 and J usage is TRBJ2-1; D is possibly TRBD1 (6 bases). CDR1 and CDR2 from the germline V gene are MNHNS and SASEGT. Trimming cost V 4 bases and J 10 bases, with 17 bases left between them. This CDR3 has 14 residues. The CDR3 nucleotides read TGTGCCAGCAGTGGCCGACAGGAGTCATGGGAGCAGTTCTTC. Residues: CASSGRQESWEQFF.

The rearrangement links TRBV7-2 to TRBJ2-1; 11 bases fit TRBD2. This CDR3 has 15 amino acids. V gave up 4 bases and J gave up 6 bases; unmatched junction bases: 5. Germline values: CDR1 SGHTA, CDR2 FQGNSA. CDR3 sequence (DNA): TGTGCCAGCAGCTACCGACTAGCGGGACGCAATGAGCAGTTCTTC. Residues: CASSYRLAGRNEQFF.

The genes are TRBV10-3 and TRBJ2-3; 9 bases are a match to TRBD2. This CDR3 spans 16 amino acids. CDR1 and CDR2 (germline): ENHRY, SYGVKD. After removal of 7 bases from V and 6 bases from J, the junction contained 14 bases not matched to a gene. The CDR3 here is CAIKAGGTSFRDTQYF. The DNA for the CDR3 is TGTGCCATCAAAGCGGGTGGGACTAGCTTTCGGGATACGCAGTATTTT.

The rearrangement links TRBV7-2 to TRBJ2-5; 14 nucleotides agree with TRBD2. Germline CDR1 SGHTA, CDR2 FQGNSA. With 11 bases clipped from V and 0 bases from J, the junction kept 11 bases outside the gene matches. This CDR3 spans 17 amino acids. CDR3 coding DNA: TGTGCCTTTATGGGACTAGCGGGAGAGCCGTACCAAGAGACCCAGTACTTC. Its protein is CAFMGLAGEPYQETQYF.

This clone was recorded once. CDR3 region: CASSSVGVYHTEAFF. CDR3 DNA sequence: TGCGCCAGCAGCTCGGTCGGTGTCTACCACACTGAAGCTTTCTTT. V usage is TRBV5-1 and J usage is TRBJ1-1; D unresolved. CDR3 length: 15 residues. Germline values: CDR1 SGHRS, CDR2 YFSETQ. Trimming stripped 3 bases from V and 3 bases from J, with 15 bases between.

The V gene is TRBV6-4, the J gene TRBJ2-3, with D possibly being TRBD2 (5 bases). This CDR3 has 15 amino acids. From germline, CDR1 is MRHNA and CDR2 SNTAGT. The V gene lost 0 bases and the J gene lost 8 bases, with 15 bases spanning the gap. CDR3 sequence: CASSDSITGRGTQYF. DNA for the CDR3: TGTGCCAGCAGTGACTCGATTACTGGGAGAGGTACGCAGTATTTT.